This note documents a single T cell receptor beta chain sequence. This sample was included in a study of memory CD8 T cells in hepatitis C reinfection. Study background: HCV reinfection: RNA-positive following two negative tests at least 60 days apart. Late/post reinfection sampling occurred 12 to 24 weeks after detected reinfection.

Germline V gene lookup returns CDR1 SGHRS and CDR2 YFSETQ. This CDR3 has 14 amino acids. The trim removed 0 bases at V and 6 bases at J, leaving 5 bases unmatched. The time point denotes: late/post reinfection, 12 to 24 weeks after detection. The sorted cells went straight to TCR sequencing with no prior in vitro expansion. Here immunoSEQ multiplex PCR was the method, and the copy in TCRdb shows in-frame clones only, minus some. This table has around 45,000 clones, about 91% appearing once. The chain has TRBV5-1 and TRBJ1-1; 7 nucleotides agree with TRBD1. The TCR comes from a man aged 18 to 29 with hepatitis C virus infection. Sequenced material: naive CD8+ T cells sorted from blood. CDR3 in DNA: TGCGCCAGCAGCTTGGGGCAGGGGGGCCCTGAAGCTTTCTTT. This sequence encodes CASSLGQGGPEAFF.